What follows are 26 T cell receptor beta chains derived from one specimen sequenced in a study of T cell responses to AZD1222 COVID-19 vaccine. Only in-frame clones appear in the TCRdb table, and some are missing; sequencing was by immunoSEQ multiplex PCR. Among approximately 80,000 clones listed, 70% to 90% were seen once. The starting material was peripheral blood, obtained on day 0 of AZD1222 vaccination. Receptors originate from an adult in good health.

The chain couples TRBV19 to TRBJ2-4; the D gene is possibly TRBD2 (5 bases). Germline V gene sequence: CDR1 LNHDA, CDR2 SQIVND (reference sequence). This CDR3 is 15 amino acids long. The V end lost 3 bases, the J end lost 0 bases, and 9 bases lay between the germline ends. The CDR3, as DNA: TGTGCCAGTAGTATGGCTAGCTTAGCCAAAAACATTCAGTACTTC. This encodes CASSMASLAKNIQYF. The variable domain in full, with the rest retrieved from reference TRBV19 and TRBJ2-4, is DGGITQSPKYLFRKEGQNVTLSCEQNLNHDAMYWYRQDPGQGLRLIYYSQIVNDFQKGDIAEGYSVSREKKESFPLTVTSAQKNPTAFYLCASSMASLAKNIQYFGAGTRLSVL.

This chain connects TRBV12-5 to TRBJ1-5; D perhaps matches TRBD1 (5 bases). The ends were cut back, 6 bases at V and 6 bases at J, with 18 bases in the middle. In germline, CDR1 is LGHNT, CDR2 FRNRAP. The CDR3 is 15 residues long. CDR3 DNA sequence: TGTGCTAGTGGCCCGGGCGGGGGAAGCTTTCAGCCCCAGCATTTT. Amino acids: CASGPGGGSFQPQHF.

V usage is TRBV7-9 and J usage is TRBJ2-7, with TRBD1 identical over 11 bases. With 5 bases clipped from V and 3 bases from J, the junction kept 3 bases outside the gene matches. CDR1 is SEHNR, CDR2 FQNEAQ, per germline (reference sequence). The CDR3 length is 14 residues. CDR3 loop: CASSPGTGGYEQYF. The CDR3 nucleotides read TGTGCCAGCAGCCCCGGGACAGGGGGCTACGAGCAGTACTTC.

V and J are TRBV7-9 and TRBJ1-5, with D uncertain. Trimming removed 5 bases from V and 0 bases from J, with 17 bases in between. Germline-derived CDR1 and CDR2 are SEHNR and FQNEAQ (reference sequence). The CDR3 length is 17 residues. CDR3 DNA: TGTGCCAGCAGCGCCAGCCGCGGGGTTTTTAGCAATCAGCCCCAGCATTTT. Protein sequence: CASSASRGVFSNQPQHF.

The rearrangement joins TRBV11-3 to TRBJ1-1; D remains ambiguous. This CDR3 is built from 15 residues. Germline V gives CDR1 SGHNT, CDR2 YENEEA. V lost 1 base and J lost 0, with 9 bases in between. The CDR3 sequence is CASSLVPGMNTEAFF. The DNA for the CDR3 is TGTGCCAGCAGCTTAGTTCCGGGAATGAACACTGAAGCTTTCTTT.

V gene TRBV20-1 combines with J gene TRBJ1-5; TRBD1 is a possible D gene (6 bases). The V gene lost 3 bases and the J gene lost 5 bases, with 17 bases spanning the gap. This CDR3 is 15 amino acids long. The V gene's germline CDR1 is DFQATT and CDR2 SNEGSKA (reference sequence). The CDR3 is CSASWGAPVDQPQHF. Here the CDR3 DNA reads TGCAGTGCTAGTTGGGGGGCGCCGGTAGATCAGCCCCAGCATTTT.

This chain joins TRBV27 and TRBJ1-6; tentatively, D is TRBD1 (5 bases). The CDR3 consists of 14 residues. Germline V gene sequence: CDR1 MNHEY, CDR2 SMNVEV (reference sequence). Trimming took 3 bases from V and 6 from J, leaving 9 bases between them. The CDR3 loop is CASSLGGGNSPLHF. CDR3 DNA: TGTGCCAGCAGTTTGGGGGGGGGTAATTCACCCCTCCACTTT.

The chain has TRBV5-1 and TRBJ1-1, with D perhaps TRBD1 (6 bases). The germline V gene has CDR1 SGHRS and CDR2 YFSETQ. With 0 bases removed from V and 7 bases from J, the gap between germline ends came to 10 bases. The CDR3 is 13 residues long. CDR3 amino acids: CASSLGGRSEAFF. CDR3 coding DNA: TGCGCCAGCAGCTTGGGGGGGCGGAGTGAAGCTTTCTTT.

The CDR3 protein is CASSLGYQGSNQPQHF. The CDR3 nucleotides are TGTGCCAGCAGCTTAGGGTACCAAGGGAGCAATCAGCCCCAGCATTTT. The chain recombines TRBV13 with TRBJ1-5; D gene unclear. The germline V gene encodes CDR1 PRHDT and CDR2 FYEKMQ (reference sequence). The CDR3 extends over 16 amino acids. V was trimmed by 0 bases and J by 1 base, leaving 10 bases between them.

CDR3 DNA: TGCGCCAGCAGCTTGATTGATACTACAAACTCTGGAAACACCATATATTTT. As protein: CASSLIDTTNSGNTIYF. V is TRBV5-1 and J is TRBJ1-3; D call uncertain. Per germline, CDR1 SGHRS and CDR2 YFSETQ. V was shortened by 1 base and J by 0 bases, with 14 bases between the two germline ends. This CDR3 is 17 amino acids long.

This clone was picked up one time. This chain links TRBV7-6 with TRBJ1-1; D gene unclear. The CDR3 consists of 12 residues. Per germline, CDR1 SGHVS and CDR2 FNYEAQ. With 1 base removed from V and 11 bases from J, the gap between germline ends came to 11 bases. The CDR3 here is CASSLGTGPAFF. The CDR3, as DNA: TGTGCCAGCAGCTTAGGCACGGGTCCGGCTTTCTTT. Full variable domain (outside the CDR3, taken from reference TRBV7-6 and TRBJ1-1): GAGVSQSPRYKVTKRGQDVALRCDPISGHVSLYWYRQALGQGPEFLTYFNYEAQQDKSGLPNDRFSAERPEGSISTLTIQRTEQRDSAMYRCASSLGTGPAFFGQGTRLTVV.

A single count supports this clone. The genes are TRBV30 and TRBJ1-3; D ambiguous. The CDR3 covers 14 residues. V was cut by 0 bases and J by 4 bases, with 10 bases left in between. Per germline, CDR1 GTSNPN and CDR2 SVGIG (reference sequence). For the CDR3, the DNA is TGTGCCTGGAGTGTTATCAATTTGGGAAACACCATATATTTT. It translates to CAWSVINLGNTIYF.

This sequence joins TRBV5-1 and TRBJ2-7, with D possibly matching TRBD2 (5 bases). The CDR3 sequence is 11 residues long. V lost 7 bases to trimming and J lost 5 bases, with 10 bases between them. Germline V CDR1 and CDR2: SGHRS, YFSETQ. This CDR3 is CASFGENEQYF. The CDR3 region has the DNA TGCGCCAGCTTCGGGGAAAACGAGCAGTACTTC.

This clone was counted once. The J gene is TRBJ1-2, the V gene TRBV7-3; the D is unclear. The germline gives CDR1 SGHTA, CDR2 FQGTGA. V was shortened by 5 bases and J by 8 bases, with 18 bases between the two germline ends. The CDR3 has 14 amino acids. The CDR3 DNA is TGTGCCAGCAGCCCTCAGAAATCGATCATGGGCTACACCTTC. This codes for CASSPQKSIMGYTF.

The chain employs TRBV6-5 and TRBJ1-2; no reliable D call. The CDR3 contains 16 residues. CDR1 and CDR2 (germline): MNHEY, SVGAGI. Trimming stripped 2 bases from V and 0 bases from J, with 13 bases between. The DNA for the CDR3 is TGTGCCAGCAGTTACAGTATAGGGCGAACTAACTATGGCTACACCTTC. Protein: CASSYSIGRTNYGYTF.

This chain joins TRBV9 and TRBJ2-7, with D perhaps assigned TRBD1 or TRBD2 (5 bases each). The V gene lost 4 bases and the J gene lost 5 bases, with 16 bases spanning the gap. Per the germline V gene, CDR1 is SGDLS and CDR2 is YYNGEE. The CDR3 is 14 residues long. The CDR3 DNA is TGTGCCAGCAGCCCAGACCGGGGCAGCCACGAGCAGTACTTC. Its protein product is CASSPDRGSHEQYF.

This sequence joins TRBV6-5 and TRBJ1-4; D is ambiguous. Germline V gene data show CDR1 as MNHEY and CDR2 as SVGAGI. The length of the CDR3 is 12 residues. Deletions cut 2 bases from V and 8 bases from J, with 6 bases between. The CDR3 DNA reads TGTGCCAGCAGTTACCTCGGGGAAAAACTGTTTTTT. As protein: CASSYLGEKLFF.

CDR3 in DNA: TGTGCCAGTAGTCTGGGGGGTCCTAGGGTTATGACTTTCTTT. Amino acids: CASSLGGPRVMTFF. The chain couples TRBV19 to TRBJ1-1; tentatively, D is TRBD1 (5 bases). The CDR3 runs 14 residues. V dropped 5 bases and J dropped 12 bases, with 22 bases sitting between them. Germline values: CDR1 LNHDA, CDR2 SQIVND (reference sequence).

This chain links TRBV9 with TRBJ1-4, with D perhaps matching TRBD1 (5 bases). The CDR3 is 15 residues long. Trimming pared 0 bases from V and 6 bases from J, leaving 12 bases between. Per the germline V gene, CDR1 is SGDLS and CDR2 is YYNGEE. DNA for the CDR3: TGTGCCAGCAGCGTAGGGTCCGGGGGGTATGAAAAACTGTTTTTT. This gives the protein CASSVGSGGYEKLFF.

A single count supports this clone. The chain combines TRBV5-4 with TRBJ1-6; 7 positions match TRBD1. V lost 4 bases and J lost 2; bases outside the gene matches: 6. From germline, CDR1 is SGHNT and CDR2 YYREEE (reference sequence). The CDR3 consists of 16 residues. CDR3 region: CASSTAGTAYNSPLHF. Written as DNA, the CDR3 is TGTGCCAGCAGCACCGCCGGGACAGCCTATAATTCACCCCTCCACTTT.

The V gene is TRBV5-1, the J gene TRBJ2-4, with D maybe TRBD2 (5 bases). Germline CDR1 SGHRS, CDR2 YFSETQ. With 1 base removed from V and 0 bases from J, the gap between germline ends came to 14 bases. The CDR3 spans 17 residues. The CDR3 is CASSLPQRELAKNIQYF. CDR3 coding DNA: TGCGCCAGCAGCTTGCCCCAGAGGGAGCTAGCCAAAAACATTCAGTACTTC.

CDR3 sequence reads: CASRGQTSVRPQHF. CDR3 nucleotides: TGTGCCAGTAGGGGACAGACCTCGGTGCGGCCCCAGCATTTT. V and J are TRBV19 and TRBJ1-5; 7 nucleotides align to TRBD1. Germline V gene lookup returns CDR1 LNHDA and CDR2 SQIVND (reference sequence). V lost 6 bases, J lost 9 bases, and 11 bases stayed unmatched. The CDR3 sequence is 14 residues long. The full variable domain, with the rest looked up from reference TRBV19 and TRBJ1-5, is DGGITQSPKYLFRKEGQNVTLSCEQNLNHDAMYWYRQDPGQGLRLIYYSQIVNDFQKGDIAEGYSVSREKKESFPLTVTSAQKNPTAFYLCASRGQTSVRPQHFGDGTRLSIL.

This clone was detected once. The V gene is TRBV10-3, the J gene TRBJ1-1, with TRBD1 matching over 9 bases. Germline CDR1 and CDR2: ENHRY and SYGVKD. With V trimmed by 8 bases and J by 2 bases, 6 bases remained unmatched. This CDR3 contains 14 residues. The CDR3: CAISGTGFNTEAFF. DNA of the CDR3: TGTGCCATCTCCGGGACAGGGTTTAACACTGAAGCTTTCTTT.

The chain couples TRBV29-1 to TRBJ1-1; no clear D. Germline V gene lookup returns CDR1 SQVTM and CDR2 ANQGSEA. The ends were cut back, 4 bases at V and 1 base at J, with 13 bases in the middle. CDR3 length: 14 amino acids. CDR3: CSVVEGSSNTEAFF. The CDR3, as DNA: TGCAGCGTTGTCGAGGGTTCGTCGAACACTGAAGCTTTCTTT.

The chain carries TRBV18 and TRBJ2-7; D is uncertain. The CDR3 sequence is 14 residues long. Germline-derived CDR1 and CDR2 are KGHSH and LQKENI. Trimming removed 4 bases from V and 2 bases from J, with 12 bases in between. The CDR3 region has the DNA TGTGCCAGCTCACAGTTCGGGCAGGCCTACGAGCAGTACTTC. Amino acid sequence: CASSQFGQAYEQYF.

The chain couples TRBV19 to TRBJ1-6; maybe TRBD1 (6 bases). The germline CDR1 and CDR2 sequences are LNHDA and SQIVND (reference sequence). This CDR3 comprises 14 residues. V gave up 4 bases and J gave up 6 bases, with 10 bases separating them. The CDR3 reads CASSSRDINSPLHF. The CDR3 nucleotides read TGTGCCAGTAGTAGCCGGGACATTAATTCACCCCTCCACTTT.